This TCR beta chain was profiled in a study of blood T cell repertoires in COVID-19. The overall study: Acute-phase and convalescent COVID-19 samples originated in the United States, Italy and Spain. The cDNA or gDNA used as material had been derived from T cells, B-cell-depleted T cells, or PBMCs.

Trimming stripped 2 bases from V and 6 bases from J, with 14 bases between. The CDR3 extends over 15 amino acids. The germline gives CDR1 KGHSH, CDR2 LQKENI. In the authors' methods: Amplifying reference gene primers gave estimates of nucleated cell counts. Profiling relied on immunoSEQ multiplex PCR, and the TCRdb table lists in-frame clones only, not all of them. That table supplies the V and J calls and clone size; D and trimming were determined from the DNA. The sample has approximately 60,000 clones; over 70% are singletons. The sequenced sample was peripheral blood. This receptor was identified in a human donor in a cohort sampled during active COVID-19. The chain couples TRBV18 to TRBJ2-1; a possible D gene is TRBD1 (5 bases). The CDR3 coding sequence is TGTGCCAGCTCACCATCCCAGGGCGGTCTCAATGAGCAGTTCTTC. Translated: CASSPSQGGLNEQFF.